This TCR beta chain is drawn from a study of tumor-infiltrating lymphocytes in primary liver carcinoma. Study-level information: Both sexes were represented among patients, who were 30 to 69 years old. Samples yielded about 3.65 to 7.13 million productive TCRbeta reads, similar across tissue types. General study findings and limits: Overlap in tumor-adjacent and tumor-blood pairs fell below that of tumor region pairs.

This CDR3 spans 14 amino acids. Germline V lookup: CDR1 SQVTM, CDR2 ANQGSEA. With regard to this clonotype: Its target is not known. One junction end disagrees with the germline gene, perhaps due to a read error.

Using a constant-region primer together with ProtoScript II reverse transcriptase, TCR beta cDNA was made from roughly 520 ng of total RNA. TCR beta libraries came from three nested multiplex PCR rounds using slightly modified ARM-PCR. The first two PCR rounds used TRBV1-TRBV30 forward primers with a C-beta reverse primer, nine to ten cycles each. TCRdb analysed the multiplex PCR reads with MiXCR anew, one entry per CDR3 protein. The profile covers 150,000 to 200,000 distinct CDR3 sequences, with roughly three fifths appearing a single time and around three quarters taken by the ten largest. Germline DNA was also extracted, while the blood RNA originated from unsorted whole blood. None of the patients had received treatment, and all had chronic HBV infection.

What was sequenced was peripheral blood. The chain carries TRBV29-1 and TRBJ2-1; 8 nucleotides line up with TRBD2. The clonotype was recovered from a man aged 40-55 years with primary liver carcinoma and hepatitis B virus infection. Written as DNA, the CDR3 is TGCAGCCTTGGACTAGCCCCCCCGTACAATGAGCAGCTCTTC. Residues: CSLGLAPPYNEQLF.